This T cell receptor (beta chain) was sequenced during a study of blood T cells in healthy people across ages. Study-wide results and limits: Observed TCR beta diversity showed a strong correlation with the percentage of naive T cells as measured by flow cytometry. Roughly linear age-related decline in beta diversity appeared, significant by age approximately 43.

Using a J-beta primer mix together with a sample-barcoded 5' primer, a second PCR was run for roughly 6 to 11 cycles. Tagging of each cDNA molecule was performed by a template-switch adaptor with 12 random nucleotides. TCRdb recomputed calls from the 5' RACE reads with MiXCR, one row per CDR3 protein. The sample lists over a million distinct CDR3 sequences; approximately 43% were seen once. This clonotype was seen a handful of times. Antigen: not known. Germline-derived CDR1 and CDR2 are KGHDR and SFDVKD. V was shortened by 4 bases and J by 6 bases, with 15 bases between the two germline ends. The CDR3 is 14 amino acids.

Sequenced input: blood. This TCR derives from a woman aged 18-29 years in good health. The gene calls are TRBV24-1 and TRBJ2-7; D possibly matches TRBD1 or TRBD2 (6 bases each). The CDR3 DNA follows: TGTGCCACCAGTGAAACGGACGGGGGCATCGAGCAGTACTTC. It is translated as CATSETDGGIEQYF.